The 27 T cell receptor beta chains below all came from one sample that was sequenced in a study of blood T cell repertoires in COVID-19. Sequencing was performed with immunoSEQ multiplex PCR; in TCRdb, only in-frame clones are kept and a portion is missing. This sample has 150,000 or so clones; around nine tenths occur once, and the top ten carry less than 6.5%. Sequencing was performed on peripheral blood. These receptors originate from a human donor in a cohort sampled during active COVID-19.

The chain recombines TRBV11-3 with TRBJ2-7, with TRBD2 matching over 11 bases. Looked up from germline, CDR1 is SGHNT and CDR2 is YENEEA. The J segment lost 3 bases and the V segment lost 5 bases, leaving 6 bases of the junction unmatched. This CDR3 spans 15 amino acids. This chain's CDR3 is CASSPGTSGYYEQYF. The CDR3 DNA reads TGTGCCAGCAGCCCCGGGACTAGCGGTTACTACGAGCAGTACTTC.

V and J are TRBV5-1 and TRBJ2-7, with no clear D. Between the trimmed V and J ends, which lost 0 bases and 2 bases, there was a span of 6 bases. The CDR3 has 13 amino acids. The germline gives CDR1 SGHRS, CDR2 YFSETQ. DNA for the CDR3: TGCGCCAGCAGCTTGGATCTAACCTACGAGCAGTACTTC. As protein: CASSLDLTYEQYF.

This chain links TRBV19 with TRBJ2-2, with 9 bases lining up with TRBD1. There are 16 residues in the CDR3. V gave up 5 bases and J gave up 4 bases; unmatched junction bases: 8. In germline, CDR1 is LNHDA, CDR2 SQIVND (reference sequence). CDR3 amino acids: CASSPGQGTLTGELFF. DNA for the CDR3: TGTGCCAGTAGTCCTGGACAGGGGACCCTCACCGGGGAGCTGTTTTTT.

The CDR3 is CASSLRFGSYEQYF. The CDR3 DNA is TGCGCCAGCAGCCTCCGCTTCGGGAGCTACGAGCAGTACTTC. The rearrangement joins TRBV4-1 to TRBJ2-7; TRBD2 is a possible D gene (6 bases). The V gene's germline CDR1 is MGHRA and CDR2 YSYEKL. Trimming shortened V by 4 bases and J by 3 bases, and 13 bases separated the two germline ends. The CDR3 has 14 residues.

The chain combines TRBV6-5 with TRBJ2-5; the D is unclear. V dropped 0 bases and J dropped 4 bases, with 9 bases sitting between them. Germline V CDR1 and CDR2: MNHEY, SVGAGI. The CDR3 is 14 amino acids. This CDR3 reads CASSYSRAAETQYF. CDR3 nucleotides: TGTGCCAGCAGTTACTCGCGTGCGGCAGAGACCCAGTACTTC.

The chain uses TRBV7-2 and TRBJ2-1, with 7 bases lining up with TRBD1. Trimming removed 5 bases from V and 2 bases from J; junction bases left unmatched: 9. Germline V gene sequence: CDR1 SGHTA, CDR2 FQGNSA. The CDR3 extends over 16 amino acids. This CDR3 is CASSLQKTGPYNEQFF. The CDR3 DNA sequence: TGTGCCAGCAGCCTACAGAAGACAGGGCCCTACAATGAGCAGTTCTTC.

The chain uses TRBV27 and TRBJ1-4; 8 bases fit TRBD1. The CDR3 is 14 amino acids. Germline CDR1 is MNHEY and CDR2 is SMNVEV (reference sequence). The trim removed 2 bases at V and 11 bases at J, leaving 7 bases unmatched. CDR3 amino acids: CASSLGQGLGKLFF. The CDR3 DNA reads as TGTGCCAGCAGTTTAGGACAGGGATTGGGGAAACTGTTTTTT.

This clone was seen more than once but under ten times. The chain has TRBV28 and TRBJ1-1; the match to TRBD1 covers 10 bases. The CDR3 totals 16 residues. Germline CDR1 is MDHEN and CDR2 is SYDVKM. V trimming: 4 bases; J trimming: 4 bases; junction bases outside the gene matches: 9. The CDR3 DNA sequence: TGTGCCAGCAGTTGGAAGCCGGGACAGGGGACCACTGAAGCTTTCTTT. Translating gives CASSWKPGQGTTEAFF.

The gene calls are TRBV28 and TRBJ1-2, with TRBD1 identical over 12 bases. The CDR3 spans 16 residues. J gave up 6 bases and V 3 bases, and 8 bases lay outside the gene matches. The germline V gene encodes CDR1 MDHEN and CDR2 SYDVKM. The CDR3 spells CASSFPFGTGGDGYTF. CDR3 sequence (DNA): TGTGCCAGCAGTTTTCCCTTCGGGACAGGGGGCGATGGCTACACCTTC.

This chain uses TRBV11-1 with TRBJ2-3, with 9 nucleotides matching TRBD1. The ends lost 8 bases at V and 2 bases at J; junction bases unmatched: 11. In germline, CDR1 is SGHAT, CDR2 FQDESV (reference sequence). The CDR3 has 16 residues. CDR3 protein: CASDPGQGATTDTQYF. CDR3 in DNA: TGTGCCAGCGACCCGGGACAGGGAGCTACCACAGATACGCAGTATTTT. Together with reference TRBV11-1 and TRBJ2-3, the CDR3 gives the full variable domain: EAEVAQSPRYKITEKSQAVAFWCDPISGHATLYWYRQILGQGPELLVQFQDESVVDDSQLPKDRFSAERLKGVDSTLKIQPAELGDSAMYLCASDPGQGATTDTQYFGPGTRLTVL.

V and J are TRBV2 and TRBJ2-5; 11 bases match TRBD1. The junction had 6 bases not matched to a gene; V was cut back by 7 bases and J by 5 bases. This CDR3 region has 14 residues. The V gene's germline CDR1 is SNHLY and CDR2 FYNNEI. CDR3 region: CASTTDRGRETQYF. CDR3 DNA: TGTGCCAGCACCACGGACAGGGGGCGTGAGACCCAGTACTTC.

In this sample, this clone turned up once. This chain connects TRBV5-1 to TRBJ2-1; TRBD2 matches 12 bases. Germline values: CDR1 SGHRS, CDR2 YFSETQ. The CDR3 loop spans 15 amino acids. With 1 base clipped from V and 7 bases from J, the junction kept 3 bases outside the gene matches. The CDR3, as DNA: TGCGCCAGCAGCTTGCCCGGGACTAGCGGGAATGAGCAGTTCTTC. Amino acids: CASSLPGTSGNEQFF.

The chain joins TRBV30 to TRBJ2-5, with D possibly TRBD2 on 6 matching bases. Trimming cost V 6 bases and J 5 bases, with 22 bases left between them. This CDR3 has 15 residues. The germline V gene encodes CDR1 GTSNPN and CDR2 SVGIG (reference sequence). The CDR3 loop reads CACDPPEEGLETQYF. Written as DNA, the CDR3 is TGTGCCTGCGACCCCCCTGAGGAGGGATTGGAGACCCAGTACTTC.

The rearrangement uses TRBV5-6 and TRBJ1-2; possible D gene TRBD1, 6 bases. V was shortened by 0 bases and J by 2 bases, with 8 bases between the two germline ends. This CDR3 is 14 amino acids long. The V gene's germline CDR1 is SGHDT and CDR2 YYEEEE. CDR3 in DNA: TGTGCCAGCAGCTTGGCAGGGGTAAACTATGGCTACACCTTC. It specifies CASSLAGVNYGYTF. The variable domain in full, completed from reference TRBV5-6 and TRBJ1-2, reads DAGVTQSPTHLIKTRGQQVTLRCSPKSGHDTVSWYQQALGQGPQFIFQYYEEEERQRGNFPDRFSGHQFPNYSSELNVNALLLGDSALYLCASSLAGVNYGYTFGSGTRLTVV.

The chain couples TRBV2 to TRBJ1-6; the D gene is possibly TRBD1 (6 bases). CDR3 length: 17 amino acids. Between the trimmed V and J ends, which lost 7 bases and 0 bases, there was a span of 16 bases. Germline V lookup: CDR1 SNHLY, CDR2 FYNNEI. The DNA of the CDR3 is TGTGCCAGCACCGAGGGGGTTTACAGCTCCTATAATTCACCCCTCCACTTT. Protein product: CASTEGVYSSYNSPLHF. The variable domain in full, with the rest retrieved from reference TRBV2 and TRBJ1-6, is EPEVTQTPSHQVTQMGQEVILRCVPISNHLYFYWYRQILGQKVEFLVSFYNNEISEKSEIFDDQFSVERPDGSNFTLKIRSTKLEDSAMYFCASTEGVYSSYNSPLHFGNGTRLTVT.

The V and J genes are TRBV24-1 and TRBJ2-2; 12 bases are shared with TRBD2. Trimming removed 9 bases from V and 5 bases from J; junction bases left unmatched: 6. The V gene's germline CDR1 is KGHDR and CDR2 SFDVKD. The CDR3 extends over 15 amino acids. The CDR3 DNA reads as TGTGCCACCGGAGCTAGCGGGGGGGCTACCGGGGAGCTGTTTTTT. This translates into CATGASGGATGELFF.

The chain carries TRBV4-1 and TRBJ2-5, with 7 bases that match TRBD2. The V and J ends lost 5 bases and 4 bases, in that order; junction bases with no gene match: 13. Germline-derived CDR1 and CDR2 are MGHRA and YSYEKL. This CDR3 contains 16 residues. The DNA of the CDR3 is TGCGCCAGCAGCTCCCGGGCCCTTGGCGGGGGAGAGACCCAGTACTTC. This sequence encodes CASSSRALGGGETQYF.

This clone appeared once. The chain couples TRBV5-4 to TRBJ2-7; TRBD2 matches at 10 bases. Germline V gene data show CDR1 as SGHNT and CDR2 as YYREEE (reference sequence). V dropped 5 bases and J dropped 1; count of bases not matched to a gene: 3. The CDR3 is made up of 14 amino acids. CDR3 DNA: TGTGCCAGCAGGATAGCGGGGGGATCCTACGAGCAGTACTTC. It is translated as CASRIAGGSYEQYF. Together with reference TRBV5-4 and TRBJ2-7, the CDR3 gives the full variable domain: ETGVTQSPTHLIKTRGQQVTLRCSSQSGHNTVSWYQQALGQGPQFIFQYYREEENGRGNFPPRFSGLQFPNYSSELNVNALELDDSALYLCASRIAGGSYEQYFGPGTRLTVT.

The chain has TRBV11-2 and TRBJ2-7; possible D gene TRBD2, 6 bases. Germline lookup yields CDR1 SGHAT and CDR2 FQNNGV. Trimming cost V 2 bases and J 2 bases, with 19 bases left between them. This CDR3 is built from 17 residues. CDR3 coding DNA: TGTGCCAGCAGCTTATCAGACACGGGAGCCCTTCCCTACGAGCAGTACTTC. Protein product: CASSLSDTGALPYEQYF. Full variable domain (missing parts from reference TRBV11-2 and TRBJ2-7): EAGVAQSPRYKIIEKRQSVAFWCNPISGHATLYWYQQILGQGPKLLIQFQNNGVVDDSQLPKDRFSAERLKGVDSTLKIQPAKLEDSAVYLCASSLSDTGALPYEQYFGPGTRLTVT.

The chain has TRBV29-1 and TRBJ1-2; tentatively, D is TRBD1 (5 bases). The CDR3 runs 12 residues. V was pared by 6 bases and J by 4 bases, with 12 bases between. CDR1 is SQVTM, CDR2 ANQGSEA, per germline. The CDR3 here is CSVPQAGYGYTF. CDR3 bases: TGCAGCGTACCACAGGCTGGCTATGGCTACACCTTC.

CDR3 loop: CASSKTGQSYEQYF. The CDR3 nucleotides read TGTGCCAGTAGTAAGACGGGACAGTCCTACGAGCAGTACTTC. This chain connects TRBV19 to TRBJ2-7; 7 positions match TRBD1. Germline lookup yields CDR1 LNHDA and CDR2 SQIVND (reference sequence). The CDR3 contains 14 residues. After removal of 4 bases from V and 1 base from J, the junction contained 4 bases not matched to a gene.

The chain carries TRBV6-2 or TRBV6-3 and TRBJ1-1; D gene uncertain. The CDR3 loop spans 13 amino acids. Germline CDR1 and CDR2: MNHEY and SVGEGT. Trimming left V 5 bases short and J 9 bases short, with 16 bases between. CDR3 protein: CASSRTIIRKAFF. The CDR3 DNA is TGTGCCAGCAGTAGAACTATCATACGGAAAGCTTTCTTT.

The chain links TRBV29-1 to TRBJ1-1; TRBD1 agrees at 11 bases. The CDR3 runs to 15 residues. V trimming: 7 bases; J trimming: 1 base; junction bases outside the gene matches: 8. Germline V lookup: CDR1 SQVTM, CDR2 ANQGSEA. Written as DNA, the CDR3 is TGCAGCGCCGCCCCCGGGACAGGGGGGAACACTGAAGCTTTCTTT. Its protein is CSAAPGTGGNTEAFF.

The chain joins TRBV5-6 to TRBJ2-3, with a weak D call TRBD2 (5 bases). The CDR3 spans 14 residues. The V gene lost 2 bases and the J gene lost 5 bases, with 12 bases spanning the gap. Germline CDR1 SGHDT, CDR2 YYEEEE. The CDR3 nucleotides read TGTGCCAGCAGCTTCGGGGTTGCACTAGATACGCAGTATTTT. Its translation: CASSFGVALDTQYF.

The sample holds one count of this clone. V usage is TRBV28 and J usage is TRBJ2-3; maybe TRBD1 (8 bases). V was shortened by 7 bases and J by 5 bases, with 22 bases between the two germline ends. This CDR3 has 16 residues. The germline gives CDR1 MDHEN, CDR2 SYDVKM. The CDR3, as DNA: TGTGCCAGCATTATATCAGGGGGCGCGGGAGTAGATACGCAGTATTTT. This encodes CASIISGGAGVDTQYF.

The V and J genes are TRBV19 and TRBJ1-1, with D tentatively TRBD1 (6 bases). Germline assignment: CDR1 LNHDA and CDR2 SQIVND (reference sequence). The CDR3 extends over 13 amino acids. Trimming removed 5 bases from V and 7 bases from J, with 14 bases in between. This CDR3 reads CASSGMGAGEAFF. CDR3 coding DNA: TGTGCCAGTAGTGGAATGGGGGCAGGTGAAGCTTTCTTT.

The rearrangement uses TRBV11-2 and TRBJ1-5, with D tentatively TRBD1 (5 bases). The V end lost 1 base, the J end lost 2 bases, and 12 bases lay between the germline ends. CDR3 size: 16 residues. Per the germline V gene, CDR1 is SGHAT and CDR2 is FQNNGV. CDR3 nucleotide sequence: TGTGCCAGCAGCTTAGGGGGAGGGGTTGGCAATCAGCCCCAGCATTTT. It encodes CASSLGGGVGNQPQHF. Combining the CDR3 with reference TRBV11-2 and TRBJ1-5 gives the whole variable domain EAGVAQSPRYKIIEKRQSVAFWCNPISGHATLYWYQQILGQGPKLLIQFQNNGVVDDSQLPKDRFSAERLKGVDSTLKIQPAKLEDSAVYLCASSLGGGVGNQPQHFGDGTRLSIL.